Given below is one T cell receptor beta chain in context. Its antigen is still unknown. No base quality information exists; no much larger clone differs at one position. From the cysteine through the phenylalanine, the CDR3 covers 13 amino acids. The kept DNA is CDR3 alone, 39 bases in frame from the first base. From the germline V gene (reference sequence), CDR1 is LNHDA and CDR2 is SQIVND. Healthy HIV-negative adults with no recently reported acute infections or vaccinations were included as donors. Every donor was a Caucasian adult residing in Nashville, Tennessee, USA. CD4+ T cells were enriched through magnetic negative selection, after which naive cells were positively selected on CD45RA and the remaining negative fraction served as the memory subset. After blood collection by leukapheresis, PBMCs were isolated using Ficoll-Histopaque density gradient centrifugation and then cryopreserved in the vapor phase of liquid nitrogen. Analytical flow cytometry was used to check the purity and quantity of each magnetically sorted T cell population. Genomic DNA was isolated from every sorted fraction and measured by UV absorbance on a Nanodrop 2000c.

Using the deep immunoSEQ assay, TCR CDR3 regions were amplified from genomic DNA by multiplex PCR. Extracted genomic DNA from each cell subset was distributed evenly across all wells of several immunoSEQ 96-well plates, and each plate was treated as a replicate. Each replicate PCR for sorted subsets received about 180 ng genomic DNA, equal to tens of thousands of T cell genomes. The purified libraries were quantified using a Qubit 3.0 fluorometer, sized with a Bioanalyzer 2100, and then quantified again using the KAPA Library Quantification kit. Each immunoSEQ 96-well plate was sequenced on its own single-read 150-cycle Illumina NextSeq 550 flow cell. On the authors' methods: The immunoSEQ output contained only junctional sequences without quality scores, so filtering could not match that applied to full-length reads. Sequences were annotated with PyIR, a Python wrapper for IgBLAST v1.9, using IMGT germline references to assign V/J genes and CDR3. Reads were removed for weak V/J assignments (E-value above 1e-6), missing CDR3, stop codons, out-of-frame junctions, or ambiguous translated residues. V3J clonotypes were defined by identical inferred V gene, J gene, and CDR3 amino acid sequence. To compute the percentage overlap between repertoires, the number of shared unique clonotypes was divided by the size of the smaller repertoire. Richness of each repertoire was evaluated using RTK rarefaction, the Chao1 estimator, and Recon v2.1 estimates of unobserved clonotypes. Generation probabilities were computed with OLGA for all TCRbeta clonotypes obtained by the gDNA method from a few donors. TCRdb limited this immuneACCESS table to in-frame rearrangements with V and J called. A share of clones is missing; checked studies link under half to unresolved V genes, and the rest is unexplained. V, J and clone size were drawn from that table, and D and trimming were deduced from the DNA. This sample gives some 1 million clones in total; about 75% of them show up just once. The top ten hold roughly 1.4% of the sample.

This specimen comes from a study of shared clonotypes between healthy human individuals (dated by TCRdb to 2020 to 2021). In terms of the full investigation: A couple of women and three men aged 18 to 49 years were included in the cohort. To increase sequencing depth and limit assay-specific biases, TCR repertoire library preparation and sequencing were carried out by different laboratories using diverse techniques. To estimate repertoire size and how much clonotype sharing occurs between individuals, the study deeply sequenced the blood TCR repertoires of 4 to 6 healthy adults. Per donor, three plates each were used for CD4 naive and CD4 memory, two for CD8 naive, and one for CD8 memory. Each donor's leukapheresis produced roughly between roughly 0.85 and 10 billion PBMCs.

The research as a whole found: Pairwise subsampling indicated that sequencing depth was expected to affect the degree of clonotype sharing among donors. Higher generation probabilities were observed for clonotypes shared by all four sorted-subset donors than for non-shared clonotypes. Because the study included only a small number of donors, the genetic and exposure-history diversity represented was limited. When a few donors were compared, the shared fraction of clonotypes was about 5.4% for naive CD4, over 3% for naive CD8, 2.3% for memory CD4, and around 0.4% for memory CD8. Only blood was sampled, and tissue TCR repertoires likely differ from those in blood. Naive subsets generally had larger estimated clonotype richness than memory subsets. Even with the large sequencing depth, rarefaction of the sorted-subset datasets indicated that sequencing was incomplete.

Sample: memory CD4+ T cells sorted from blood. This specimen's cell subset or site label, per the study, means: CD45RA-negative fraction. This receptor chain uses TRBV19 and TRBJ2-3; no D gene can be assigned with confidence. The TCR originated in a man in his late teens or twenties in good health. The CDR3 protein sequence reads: CVSHGSSTDTQYF. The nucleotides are TGTGTCTCTCACGGGTCCAGCACAGATACGCAGTATTTT.